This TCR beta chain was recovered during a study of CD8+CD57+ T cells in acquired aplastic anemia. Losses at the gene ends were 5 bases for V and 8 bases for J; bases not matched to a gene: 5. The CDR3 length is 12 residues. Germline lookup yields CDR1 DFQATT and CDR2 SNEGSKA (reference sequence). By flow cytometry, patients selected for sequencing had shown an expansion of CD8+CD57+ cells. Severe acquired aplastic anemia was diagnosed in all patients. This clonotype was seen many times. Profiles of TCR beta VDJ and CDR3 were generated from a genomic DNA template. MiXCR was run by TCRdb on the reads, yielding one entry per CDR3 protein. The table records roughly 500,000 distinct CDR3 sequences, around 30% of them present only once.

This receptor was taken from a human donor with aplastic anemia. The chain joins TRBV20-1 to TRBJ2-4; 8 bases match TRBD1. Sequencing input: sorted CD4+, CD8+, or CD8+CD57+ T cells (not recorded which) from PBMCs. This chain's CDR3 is CSAGRGRDIQYF. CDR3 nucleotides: TGCAGTGCTGGCAGGGGGCGGGACATTCAGTACTTC.